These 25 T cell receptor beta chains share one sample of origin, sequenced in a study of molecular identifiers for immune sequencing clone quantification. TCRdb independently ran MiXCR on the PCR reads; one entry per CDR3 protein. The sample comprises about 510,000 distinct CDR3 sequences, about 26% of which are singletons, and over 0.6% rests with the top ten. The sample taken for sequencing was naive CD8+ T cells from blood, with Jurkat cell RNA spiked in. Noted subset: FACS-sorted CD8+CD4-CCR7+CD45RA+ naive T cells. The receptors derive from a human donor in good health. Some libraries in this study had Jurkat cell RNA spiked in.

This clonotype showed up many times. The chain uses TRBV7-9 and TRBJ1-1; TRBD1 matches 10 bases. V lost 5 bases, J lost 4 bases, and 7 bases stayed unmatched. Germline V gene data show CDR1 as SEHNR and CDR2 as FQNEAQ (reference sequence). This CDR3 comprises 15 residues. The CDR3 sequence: CASSPWTGGATEAFF. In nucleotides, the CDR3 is TGTGCCAGCAGCCCCTGGACAGGGGGTGCCACTGAAGCTTTCTTT.

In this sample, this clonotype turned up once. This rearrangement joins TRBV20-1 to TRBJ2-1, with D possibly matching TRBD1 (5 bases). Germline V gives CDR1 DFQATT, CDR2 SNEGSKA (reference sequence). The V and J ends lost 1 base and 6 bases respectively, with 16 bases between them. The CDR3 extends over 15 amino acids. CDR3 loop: CSARGVAGNTNEQFF. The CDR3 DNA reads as TGCAGTGCTAGAGGTGTGGCAGGGAATACCAATGAGCAGTTCTTC.

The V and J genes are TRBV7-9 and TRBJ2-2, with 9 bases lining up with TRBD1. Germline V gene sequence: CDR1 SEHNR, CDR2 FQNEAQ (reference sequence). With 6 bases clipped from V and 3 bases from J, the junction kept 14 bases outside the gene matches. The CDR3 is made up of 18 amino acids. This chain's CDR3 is CASSSQTGDRDYTGELFF. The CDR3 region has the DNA TGTGCCAGCAGTTCCCAAACCGGGGACAGGGATTACACCGGGGAGCTGTTTTTT. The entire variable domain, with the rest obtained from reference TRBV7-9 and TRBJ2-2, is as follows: DTGVSQNPRHKITKRGQNVTFRCDPISEHNRLYWYRQTLGQGPEFLTYFQNEAQLEKSRLLSDRFSAERPKGSFSTLEIQRTEQGDSAMYLCASSSQTGDRDYTGELFFGEGSRLTVL.

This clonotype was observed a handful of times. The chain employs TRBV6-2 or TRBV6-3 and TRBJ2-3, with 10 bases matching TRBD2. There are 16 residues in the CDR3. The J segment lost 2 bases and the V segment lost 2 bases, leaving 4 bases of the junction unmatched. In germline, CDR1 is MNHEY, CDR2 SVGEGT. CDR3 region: CASSYPLAGATDTQYF. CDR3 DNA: TGTGCCAGCAGTTACCCCCTAGCGGGGGCCACAGATACGCAGTATTTT.

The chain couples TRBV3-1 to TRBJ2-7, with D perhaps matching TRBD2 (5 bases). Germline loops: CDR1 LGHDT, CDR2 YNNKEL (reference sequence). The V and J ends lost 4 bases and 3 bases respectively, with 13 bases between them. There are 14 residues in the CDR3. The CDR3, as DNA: TGTGCCAGCAGCCGAGGGTCCGGTGACTACGAGCAGTACTTC. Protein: CASSRGSGDYEQYF.

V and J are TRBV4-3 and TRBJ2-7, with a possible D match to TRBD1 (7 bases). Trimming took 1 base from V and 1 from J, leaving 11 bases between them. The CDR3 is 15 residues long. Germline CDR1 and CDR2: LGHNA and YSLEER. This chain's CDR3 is CASSQGAGGSYEQYF. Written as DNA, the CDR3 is TGCGCCAGCAGCCAAGGGGCAGGGGGGTCCTACGAGCAGTACTTC.

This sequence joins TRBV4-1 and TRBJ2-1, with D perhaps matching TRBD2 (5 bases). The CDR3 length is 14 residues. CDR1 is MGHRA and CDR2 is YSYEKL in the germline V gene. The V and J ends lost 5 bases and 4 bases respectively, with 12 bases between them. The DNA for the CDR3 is TGCGCCAGCAGCAGAATAGCGCAGTACAATGAGCAGTTCTTC. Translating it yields CASSRIAQYNEQFF.

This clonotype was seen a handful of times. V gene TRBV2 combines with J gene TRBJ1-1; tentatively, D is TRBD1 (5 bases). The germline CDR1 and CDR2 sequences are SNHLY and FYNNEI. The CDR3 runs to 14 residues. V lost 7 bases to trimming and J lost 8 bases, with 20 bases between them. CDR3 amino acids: CASTEGSGREEAFF. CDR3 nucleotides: TGTGCCAGCACCGAAGGGTCAGGGCGCGAGGAAGCTTTCTTT. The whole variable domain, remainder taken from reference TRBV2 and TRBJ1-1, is EPEVTQTPSHQVTQMGQEVILRCVPISNHLYFYWYRQILGQKVEFLVSFYNNEISEKSEIFDDQFSVERPDGSNFTLKIRSTKLEDSAMYFCASTEGSGREEAFFGQGTRLTVV.

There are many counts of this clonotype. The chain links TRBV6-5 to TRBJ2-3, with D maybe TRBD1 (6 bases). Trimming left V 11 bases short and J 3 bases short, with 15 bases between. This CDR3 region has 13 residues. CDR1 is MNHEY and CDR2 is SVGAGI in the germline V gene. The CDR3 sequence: CAAQGTRTDTQYF. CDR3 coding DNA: TGTGCCGCACAGGGTACGAGGACAGATACGCAGTATTTT.

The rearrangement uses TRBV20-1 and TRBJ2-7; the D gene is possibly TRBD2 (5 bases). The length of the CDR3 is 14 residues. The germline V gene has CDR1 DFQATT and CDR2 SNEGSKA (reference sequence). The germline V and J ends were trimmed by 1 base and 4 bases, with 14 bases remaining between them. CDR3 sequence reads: CSARVRETSYEQYF. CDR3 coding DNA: TGCAGTGCTAGAGTACGGGAAACATCTTACGAGCAGTACTTC.

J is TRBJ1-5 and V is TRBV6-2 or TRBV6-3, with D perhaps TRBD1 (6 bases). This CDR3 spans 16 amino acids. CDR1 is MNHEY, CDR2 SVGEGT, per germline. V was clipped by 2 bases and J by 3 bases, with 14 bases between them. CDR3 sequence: CASSYRGAFNNQPQHF. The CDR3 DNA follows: TGTGCCAGCAGTTACAGGGGGGCCTTTAACAATCAGCCCCAGCATTTT.

The CDR3 loop reads CSAREAGGYEQYF. CDR3 DNA: TGCAGTGCTAGAGAAGCAGGGGGCTACGAGCAGTACTTC. J is TRBJ2-7 and V is TRBV20-1, with TRBD1 matching 7 bases. The trim removed 0 bases at V and 3 bases at J, leaving 2 bases unmatched. Germline V lookup: CDR1 DFQATT, CDR2 SNEGSKA (reference sequence). CDR3 length: 13 residues.

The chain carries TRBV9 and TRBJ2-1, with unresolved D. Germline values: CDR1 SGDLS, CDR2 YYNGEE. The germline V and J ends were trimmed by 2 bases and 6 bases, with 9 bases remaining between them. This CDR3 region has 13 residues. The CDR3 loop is CASSVEDSNEQFF. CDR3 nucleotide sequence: TGTGCCAGCAGCGTCGAAGATTCCAATGAGCAGTTCTTC.

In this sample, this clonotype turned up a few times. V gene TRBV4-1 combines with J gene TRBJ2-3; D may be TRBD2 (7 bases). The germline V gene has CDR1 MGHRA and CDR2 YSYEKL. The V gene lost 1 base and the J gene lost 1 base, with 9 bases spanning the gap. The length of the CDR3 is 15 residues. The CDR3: CASSQVGGRTDTQYF. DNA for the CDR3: TGCGCCAGCAGCCAAGTGGGGGGGCGCACAGATACGCAGTATTTT.

The chain's CDR3 is CASSLMGGGAYNEQFF. CDR3 nucleotide sequence: TGTGCCAGCAGTTTGATGGGCGGGGGGGCCTACAATGAGCAGTTCTTC. This chain joins TRBV12-3 or TRBV12-4 and TRBJ2-1, with 9 bases that match TRBD2. This CDR3 contains 16 residues. J was trimmed by 2 bases and V by 3 bases; bases with no gene match: 5.

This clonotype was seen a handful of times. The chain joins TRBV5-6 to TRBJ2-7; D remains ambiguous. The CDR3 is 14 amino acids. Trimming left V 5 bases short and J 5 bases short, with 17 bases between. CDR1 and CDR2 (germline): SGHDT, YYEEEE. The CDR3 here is CASSSGLSTHEQYF. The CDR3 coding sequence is TGTGCCAGCAGTAGTGGCCTATCCACACACGAGCAGTACTTC.

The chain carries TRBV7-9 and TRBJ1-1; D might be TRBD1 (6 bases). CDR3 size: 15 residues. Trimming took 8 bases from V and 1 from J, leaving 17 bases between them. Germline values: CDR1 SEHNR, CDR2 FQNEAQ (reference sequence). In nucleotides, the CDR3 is TGTGCCAGCCGTCCCGGCAGGGGAACGAACACTGAAGCTTTCTTT. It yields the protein CASRPGRGTNTEAFF.

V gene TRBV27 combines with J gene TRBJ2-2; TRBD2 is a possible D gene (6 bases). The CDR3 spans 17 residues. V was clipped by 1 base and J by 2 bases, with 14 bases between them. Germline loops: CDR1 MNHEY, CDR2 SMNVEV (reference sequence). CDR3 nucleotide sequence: TGTGCCAGCAGTTTATTTAGTGCTAGCGCAAACACCGGGGAGCTGTTTTTT. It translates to CASSLFSASANTGELFF.

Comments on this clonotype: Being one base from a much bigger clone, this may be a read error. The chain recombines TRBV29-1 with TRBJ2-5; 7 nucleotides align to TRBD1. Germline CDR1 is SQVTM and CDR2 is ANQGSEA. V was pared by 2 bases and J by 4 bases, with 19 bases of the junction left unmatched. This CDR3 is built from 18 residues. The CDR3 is CSVEPRSVAGGLGETQYF. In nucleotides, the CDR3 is TGCAGCGTTGAACCCCGTTCAGTGGCAGGGGGTTTAGGAGAGACCCAGTACTTC.

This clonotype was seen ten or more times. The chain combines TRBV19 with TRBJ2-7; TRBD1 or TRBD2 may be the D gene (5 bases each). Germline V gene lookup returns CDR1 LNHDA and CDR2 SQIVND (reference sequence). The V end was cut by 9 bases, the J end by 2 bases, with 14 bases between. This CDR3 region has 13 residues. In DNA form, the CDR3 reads TGTGCCAGCAGCCCCGGGGCGACCTACGAGCAGTACTTC. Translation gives CASSPGATYEQYF.

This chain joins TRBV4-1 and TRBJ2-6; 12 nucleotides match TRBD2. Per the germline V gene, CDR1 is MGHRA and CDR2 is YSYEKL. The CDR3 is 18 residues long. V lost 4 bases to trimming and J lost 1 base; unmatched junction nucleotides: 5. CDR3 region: CASSLRLAGVSGANVLTF. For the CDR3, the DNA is TGCGCCAGCAGCCTCCGACTAGCGGGAGTGTCTGGGGCCAACGTCCTGACTTTC.

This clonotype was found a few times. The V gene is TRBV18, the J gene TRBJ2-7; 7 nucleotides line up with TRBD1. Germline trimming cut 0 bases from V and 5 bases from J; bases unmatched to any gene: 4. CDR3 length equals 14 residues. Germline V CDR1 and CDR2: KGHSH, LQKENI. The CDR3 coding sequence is TGTGCCAGCTCACCACCGGTAGGGGGCAACGAGCAGTACTTC. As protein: CASSPPVGGNEQYF.

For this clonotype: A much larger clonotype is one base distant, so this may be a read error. In nucleotides, the CDR3 is TGTGCCAGCAGCCACTTTCTCGAAGGGGGCACAGATACGCAGTATTTT. The encoded protein is CASSHFLEGGTDTQYF. V is TRBV5-3 and J is TRBJ2-3; D is perhaps TRBD1 (5 bases). TRBV5-3 is an ORF for which the function is uncertain. The CDR3 extends over 16 amino acids. The V end was cut by 8 bases, the J end by 1 base, with 20 bases between.

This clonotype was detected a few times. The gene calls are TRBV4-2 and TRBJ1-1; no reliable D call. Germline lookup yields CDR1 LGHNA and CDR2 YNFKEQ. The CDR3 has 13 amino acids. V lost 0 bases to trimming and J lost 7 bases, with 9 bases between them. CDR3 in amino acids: CASSQEWPVEAFF. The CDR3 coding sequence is TGTGCCAGCAGCCAAGAATGGCCAGTTGAAGCTTTCTTT.

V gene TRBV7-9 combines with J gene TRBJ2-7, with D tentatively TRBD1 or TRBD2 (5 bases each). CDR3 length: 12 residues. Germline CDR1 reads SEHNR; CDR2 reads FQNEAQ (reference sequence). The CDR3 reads CAVPGAVYEQYF. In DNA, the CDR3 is TGTGCGGTACCCGGGGCAGTCTACGAGCAGTACTTC.